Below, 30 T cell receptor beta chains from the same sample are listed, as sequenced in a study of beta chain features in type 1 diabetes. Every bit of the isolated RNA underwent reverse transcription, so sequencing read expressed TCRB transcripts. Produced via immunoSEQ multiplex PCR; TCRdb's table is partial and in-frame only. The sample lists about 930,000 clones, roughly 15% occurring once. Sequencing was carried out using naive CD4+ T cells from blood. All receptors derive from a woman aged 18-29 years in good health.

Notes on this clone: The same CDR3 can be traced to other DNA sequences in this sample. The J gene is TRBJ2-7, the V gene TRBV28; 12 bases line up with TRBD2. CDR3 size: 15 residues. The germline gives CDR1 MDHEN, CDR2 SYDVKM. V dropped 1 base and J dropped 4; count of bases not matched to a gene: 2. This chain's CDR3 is CASSLSSGRVYEQYF. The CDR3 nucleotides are TGTGCCAGCAGTTTATCTAGCGGGAGGGTTTACGAGCAGTACTTC.

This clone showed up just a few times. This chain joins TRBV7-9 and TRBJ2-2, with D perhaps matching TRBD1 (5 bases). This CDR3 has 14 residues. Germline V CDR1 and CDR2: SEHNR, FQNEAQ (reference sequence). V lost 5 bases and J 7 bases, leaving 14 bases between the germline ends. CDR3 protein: CASSRQGRNGELFF. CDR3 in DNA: TGTGCCAGCAGCAGGCAGGGAAGGAACGGGGAGCTGTTTTTT. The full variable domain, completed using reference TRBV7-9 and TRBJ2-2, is DTGVSQNPRHKITKRGQNVTFRCDPISEHNRLYWYRQTLGQGPEFLTYFQNEAQLEKSRLLSDRFSAERPKGSFSTLEIQRTEQGDSAMYLCASSRQGRNGELFFGEGSRLTVL.

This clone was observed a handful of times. CDR3 in DNA: TGTGCCAGCAGCTTAACCCCGGCTGGCGGGATCCACAATGAGCAGTTCTTC. This translates into CASSLTPAGGIHNEQFF. This chain links TRBV7-2 with TRBJ2-1; possible D gene TRBD2, 6 bases. CDR3 length equals 17 residues. CDR1 is SGHTA, CDR2 FQGNSA, per germline. Between the trimmed V and J ends, which lost 2 bases and 5 bases, there was a span of 19 bases.

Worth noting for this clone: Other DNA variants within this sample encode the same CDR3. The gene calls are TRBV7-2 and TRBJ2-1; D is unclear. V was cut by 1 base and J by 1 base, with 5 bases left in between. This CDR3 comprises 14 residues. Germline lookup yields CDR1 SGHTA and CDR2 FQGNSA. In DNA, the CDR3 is TGTGCCAGCAGCTTAGTTCCTTCCTACAATGAGCAGTTCTTC. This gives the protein CASSLVPSYNEQFF.

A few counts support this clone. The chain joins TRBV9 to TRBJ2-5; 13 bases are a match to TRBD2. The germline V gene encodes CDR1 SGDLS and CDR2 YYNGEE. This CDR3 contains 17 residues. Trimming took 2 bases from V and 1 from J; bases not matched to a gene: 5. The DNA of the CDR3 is TGTGCCAGCAGCGTCGGCACTAGCGGGAGGGGCCAAGAGACCCAGTACTTC. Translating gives CASSVGTSGRGQETQYF.

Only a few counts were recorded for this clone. This CDR3 reads CASSQQPGGLSSAYNEQFF. The CDR3 DNA reads as TGTGCCAGCAGCCAACAGCCGGGAGGATTATCTTCGGCCTACAATGAGCAGTTCTTC. The chain carries TRBV14 and TRBJ2-1; 7 bases fit TRBD2. V lost 2 bases and J lost 2; bases outside the gene matches: 15. Looked up from germline, CDR1 is SGHDN and CDR2 is FVKESK. This CDR3 comprises 19 residues. The full variable domain, its missing parts supplied by reference TRBV14 and TRBJ2-1, is EAGVTQFPSHSVIEKGQTVTLRCDPISGHDNLYWYRRVMGKEIKFLLHFVKESKQDESGMPNNRFLAERTGGTYSTLKVQPAELEDSGVYFCASSQQPGGLSSAYNEQFFGPGTRLTVL.

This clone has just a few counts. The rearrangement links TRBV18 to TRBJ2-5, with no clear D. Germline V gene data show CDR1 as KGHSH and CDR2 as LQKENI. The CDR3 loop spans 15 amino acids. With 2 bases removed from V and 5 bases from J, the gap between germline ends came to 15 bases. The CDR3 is CASSPWPVVDETQYF. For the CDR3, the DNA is TGTGCCAGCTCACCATGGCCAGTAGTTGATGAGACCCAGTACTTC.

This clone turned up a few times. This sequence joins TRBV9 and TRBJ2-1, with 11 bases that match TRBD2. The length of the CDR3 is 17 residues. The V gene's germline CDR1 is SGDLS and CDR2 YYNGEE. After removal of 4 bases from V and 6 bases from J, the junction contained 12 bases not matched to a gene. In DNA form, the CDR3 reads TGTGCCAGCAGCCCCGGGGTAGCGGGAGGGGCAGGCAATGAGCAGTTCTTC. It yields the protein CASSPGVAGGAGNEQFF.

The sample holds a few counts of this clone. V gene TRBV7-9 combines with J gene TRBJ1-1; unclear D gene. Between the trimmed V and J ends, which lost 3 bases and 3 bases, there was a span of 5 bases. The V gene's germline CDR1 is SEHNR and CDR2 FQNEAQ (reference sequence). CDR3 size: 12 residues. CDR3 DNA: TGTGCCAGCAGCTTGCCACACACTGAAGCTTTCTTT. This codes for CASSLPHTEAFF.

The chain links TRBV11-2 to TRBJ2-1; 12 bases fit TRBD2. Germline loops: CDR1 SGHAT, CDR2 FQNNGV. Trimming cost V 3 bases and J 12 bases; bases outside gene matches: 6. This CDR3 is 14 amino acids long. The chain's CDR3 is CASSLLTSGGGQFF. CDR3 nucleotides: TGTGCCAGCAGCTTGTTGACTAGCGGGGGAGGGCAGTTCTTC.

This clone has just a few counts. The CDR3 nucleotides are TGTGCCAGCAGAGAAAAGGGGGCAGAGACCCAGTACTTC. Translating gives CASREKGAETQYF. The gene calls are TRBV27 and TRBJ2-5, with 7 bases lining up with TRBD1. V lost 6 bases to trimming and J lost 4 bases; unmatched junction nucleotides: 5. The CDR3 is made up of 13 amino acids. The germline V gene encodes CDR1 MNHEY and CDR2 SMNVEV (reference sequence).

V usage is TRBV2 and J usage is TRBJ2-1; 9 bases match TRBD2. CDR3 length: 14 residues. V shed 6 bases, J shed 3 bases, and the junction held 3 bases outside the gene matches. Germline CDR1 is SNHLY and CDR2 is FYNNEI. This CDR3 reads CASSGLANYNEQFF. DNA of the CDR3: TGTGCCAGCAGCGGACTAGCGAACTACAATGAGCAGTTCTTC.

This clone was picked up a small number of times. The CDR3: CASKGSGGDTGELFF. The DNA for the CDR3 is TGTGCCAGCAAGGGGTCAGGGGGCGACACCGGGGAGCTGTTTTTT. The rearrangement joins TRBV2 to TRBJ2-2; 8 bases fit TRBD1. The CDR3 is 15 residues long. Per germline, CDR1 SNHLY and CDR2 FYNNEI. Losses at the gene ends were 7 bases for V and 3 bases for J; bases not matched to a gene: 7.

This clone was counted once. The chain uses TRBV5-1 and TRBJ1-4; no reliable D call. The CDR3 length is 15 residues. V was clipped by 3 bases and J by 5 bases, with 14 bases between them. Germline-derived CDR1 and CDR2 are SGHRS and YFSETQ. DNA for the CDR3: TGCGCCAGCAGCTCCAACGGAGTTCTAAATGAAAAACTGTTTTTT. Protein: CASSSNGVLNEKLFF.

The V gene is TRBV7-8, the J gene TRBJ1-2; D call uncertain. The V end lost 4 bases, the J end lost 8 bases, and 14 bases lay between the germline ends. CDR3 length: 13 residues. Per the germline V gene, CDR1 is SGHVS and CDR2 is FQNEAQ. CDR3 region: CASSSRRGGGYTF. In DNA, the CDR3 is TGTGCCAGCAGCTCCCGCCGGGGTGGGGGCTACACCTTC.

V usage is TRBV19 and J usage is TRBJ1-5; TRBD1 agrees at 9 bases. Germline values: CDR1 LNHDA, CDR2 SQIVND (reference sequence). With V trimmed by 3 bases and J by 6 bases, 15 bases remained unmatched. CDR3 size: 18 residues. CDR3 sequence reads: CASSIFFGTGSERQPQHF. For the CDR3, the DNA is TGTGCCAGTAGTATTTTCTTTGGGACAGGGTCTGAACGTCAGCCCCAGCATTTT.

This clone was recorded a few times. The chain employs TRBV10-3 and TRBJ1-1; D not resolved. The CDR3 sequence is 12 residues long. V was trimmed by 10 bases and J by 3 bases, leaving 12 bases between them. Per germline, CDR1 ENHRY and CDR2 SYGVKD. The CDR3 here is CATKGTDTEAFF. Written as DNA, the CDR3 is TGTGCCACCAAGGGAACAGACACTGAAGCTTTCTTT.

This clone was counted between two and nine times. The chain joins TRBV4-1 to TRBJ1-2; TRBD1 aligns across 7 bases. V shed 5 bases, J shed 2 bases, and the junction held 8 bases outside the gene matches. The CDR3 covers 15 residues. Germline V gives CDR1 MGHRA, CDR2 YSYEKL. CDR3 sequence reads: CASSFGQVGNYGYTF. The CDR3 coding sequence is TGCGCCAGCAGCTTCGGACAGGTTGGAAACTATGGCTACACCTTC.

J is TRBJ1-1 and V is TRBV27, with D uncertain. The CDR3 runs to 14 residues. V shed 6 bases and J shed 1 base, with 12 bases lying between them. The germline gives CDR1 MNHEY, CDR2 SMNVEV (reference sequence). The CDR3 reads CASSLGIGNTEAFF. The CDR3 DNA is TGTGCCAGCAGCCTAGGGATTGGGAACACTGAAGCTTTCTTT.

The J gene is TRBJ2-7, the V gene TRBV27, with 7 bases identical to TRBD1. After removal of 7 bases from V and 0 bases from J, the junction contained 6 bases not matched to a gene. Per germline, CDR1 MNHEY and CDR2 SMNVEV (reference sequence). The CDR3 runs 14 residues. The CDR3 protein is CASTRTGRSYEQYF. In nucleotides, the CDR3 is TGTGCCAGCACCCGGACAGGCCGCTCCTACGAGCAGTACTTC.

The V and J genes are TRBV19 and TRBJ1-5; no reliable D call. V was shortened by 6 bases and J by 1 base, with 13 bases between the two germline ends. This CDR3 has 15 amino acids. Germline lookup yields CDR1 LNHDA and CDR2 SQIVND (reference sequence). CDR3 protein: CASSVEPTSNQPQHF. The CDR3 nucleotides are TGTGCCAGTAGCGTAGAACCGACCAGCAATCAGCCCCAGCATTTT.

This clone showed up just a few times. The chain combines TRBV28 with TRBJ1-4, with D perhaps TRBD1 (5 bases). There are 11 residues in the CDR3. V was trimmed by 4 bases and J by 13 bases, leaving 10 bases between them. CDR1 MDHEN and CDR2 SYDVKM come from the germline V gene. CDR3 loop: CASSYSGGLFF. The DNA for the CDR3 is TGTGCCAGCAGTTACAGCGGGGGACTGTTTTTT.

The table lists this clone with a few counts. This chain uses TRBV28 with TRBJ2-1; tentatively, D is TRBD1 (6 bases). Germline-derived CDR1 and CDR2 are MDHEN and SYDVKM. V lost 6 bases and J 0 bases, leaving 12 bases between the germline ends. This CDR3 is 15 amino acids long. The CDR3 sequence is CASRDSGSSYNEQFF. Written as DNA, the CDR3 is TGTGCCAGCAGGGACAGTGGAAGCTCCTACAATGAGCAGTTCTTC.

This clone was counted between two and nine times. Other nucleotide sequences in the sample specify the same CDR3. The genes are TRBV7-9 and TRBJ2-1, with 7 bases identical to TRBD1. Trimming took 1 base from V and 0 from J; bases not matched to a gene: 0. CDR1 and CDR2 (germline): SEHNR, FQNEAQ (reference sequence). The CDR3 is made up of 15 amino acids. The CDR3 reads CASSLDRGSYNEQFF. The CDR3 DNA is TGTGCCAGCAGCTTAGACAGGGGCTCCTACAATGAGCAGTTCTTC.

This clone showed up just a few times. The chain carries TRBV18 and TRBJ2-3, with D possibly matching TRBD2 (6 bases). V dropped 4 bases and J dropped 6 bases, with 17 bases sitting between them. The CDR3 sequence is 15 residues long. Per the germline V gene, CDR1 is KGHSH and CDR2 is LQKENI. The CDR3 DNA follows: TGTGCCAGCTCACAGTCTCGGGACTTCGGGGATACGCAGTATTTT. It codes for CASSQSRDFGDTQYF. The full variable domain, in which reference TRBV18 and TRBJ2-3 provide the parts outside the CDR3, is NAGVMQNPRHLVRRRGQEARLRCSPMKGHSHVYWYRQLPEEGLKFMVYLQKENIIDESGMPKERFSAEFPKEGPSILRIQQVVRGDSAAYFCASSQSRDFGDTQYFGPGTRLTVL.

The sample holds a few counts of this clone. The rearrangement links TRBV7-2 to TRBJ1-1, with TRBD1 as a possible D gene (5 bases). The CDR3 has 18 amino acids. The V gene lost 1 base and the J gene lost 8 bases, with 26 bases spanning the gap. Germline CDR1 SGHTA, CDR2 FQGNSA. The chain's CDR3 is CASSLVREGPRVYGEAFF. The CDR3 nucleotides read TGTGCCAGCAGCTTAGTAAGGGAGGGGCCCCGGGTATATGGCGAAGCTTTCTTT.

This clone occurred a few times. In DNA, the CDR3 is TGTGCCAGCAGCTTAAACCAGTGGACAGATACGCAGTATTTT. This gives the protein CASSLNQWTDTQYF. The chain recombines TRBV7-3 with TRBJ2-3; D is ambiguous. Per the germline V gene, CDR1 is SGHTA and CDR2 is FQGTGA. The CDR3 sequence is 14 residues long. Deletions cut 1 base from V and 3 bases from J, with 8 bases between.

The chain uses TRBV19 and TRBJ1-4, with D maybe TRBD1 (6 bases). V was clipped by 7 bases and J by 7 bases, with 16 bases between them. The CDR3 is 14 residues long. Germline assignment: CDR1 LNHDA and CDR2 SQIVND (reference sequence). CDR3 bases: TGTGCCAGTAAGGTACAGGGATGGAGTGAAAAACTGTTTTTT. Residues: CASKVQGWSEKLFF.

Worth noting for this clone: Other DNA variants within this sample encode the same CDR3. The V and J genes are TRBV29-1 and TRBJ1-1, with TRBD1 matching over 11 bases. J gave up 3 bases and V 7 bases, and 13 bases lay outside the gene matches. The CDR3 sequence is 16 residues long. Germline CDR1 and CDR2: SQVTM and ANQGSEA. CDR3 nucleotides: TGCAGCGCTATAAGATGGACAGGGGGCGGGGACACTGAAGCTTTCTTT. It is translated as CSAIRWTGGGDTEAFF.

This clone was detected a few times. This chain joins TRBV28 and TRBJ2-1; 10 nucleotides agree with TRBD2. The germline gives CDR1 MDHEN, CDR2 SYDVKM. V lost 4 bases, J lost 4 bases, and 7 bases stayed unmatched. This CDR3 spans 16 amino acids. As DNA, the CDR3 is TGTGCCAGCAGTTCGGCAGCGGGAGGGCCATACAATGAGCAGTTCTTC. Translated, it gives CASSSAAGGPYNEQFF.